This TCR beta chain derives from a study of OX40 agonist ivuxolimab in advanced cancers. Background on the study: Aged about 20 to 80 with a mean of about 60 years, they were about 80% male.

Autoimmune disease history or systemic immunosuppression led to patients being barred. The assay was immunoSEQ multiplex PCR, and TCRdb's table has in-frame clones only and misses some. This table has approximately 98,000 clones, roughly 90% appearing once. The CDR3 loop spans 15 amino acids. Germline V gene lookup returns CDR1 KGHSH and CDR2 LQKENI. The ends were cut back, 6 bases at V and 7 bases at J, with 18 bases in the middle. The sample here was CD4+ or CD8+ T cells sorted from blood, taken in a trial of the OX40 agonist ivuxolimab. The chain employs TRBV18 and TRBJ2-2; weak D call: TRBD2 (6 bases). The sequence was obtained from an adult with an advanced solid tumor such as melanoma, head and neck, liver or kidney cancer. This CDR3 is CASSQSGERVGELFF. The CDR3 coding sequence is TGTGCCAGCTCCCAGTCGGGGGAACGAGTCGGGGAGCTGTTTTTT.